Below, 9 T cell receptor beta chains from the same sample are listed, as sequenced in a study of blood T cell repertoires in COVID-19. Some clones are missing from TCRdb's copy, which holds only in-frame ones; the method was immunoSEQ multiplex PCR. This table holds 100,000 to 130,000 clones, about 80% found once. Specimen: peripheral blood. The receptor source for this set is a woman aged 70-85 years with acute or convalescent COVID-19.

The genes are TRBV2 and TRBJ2-2, with 12 bases matching TRBD2. CDR1 SNHLY and CDR2 FYNNEI come from the germline V gene. The CDR3 totals 17 residues. V was clipped by 6 bases and J by 4 bases; unmatched bases: 9. CDR3: CASRRLAGAGSTGELFF. DNA of the CDR3: TGTGCCAGCAGAAGACTAGCGGGAGCGGGGAGCACCGGGGAGCTGTTTTTT.

The CDR3 loop is CASSQSKGQGSGNEKLFF. The DNA for the CDR3 is TGCGCCAGCAGTCAATCGAAGGGACAGGGATCGGGTAATGAAAAACTGTTTTTT. This chain joins TRBV23-1 and TRBJ1-4; 9 bases agree with TRBD1. TRBV23-1 is an ORF, with its function uncertain. The CDR3 is made up of 18 amino acids. V lost 0 bases to trimming and J lost 4 bases; unmatched junction nucleotides: 9.

This chain joins TRBV7-3 and TRBJ1-1; D is unresolved. CDR3 length: 13 amino acids. V lost 4 bases to trimming and J lost 2 bases, with 8 bases between them. Germline V gene lookup returns CDR1 SGHTA and CDR2 FQGTGA. The CDR3 loop is CASSSGPNTEAFF. CDR3 nucleotide sequence: TGTGCCAGCAGCTCTGGGCCAAACACTGAAGCTTTCTTT. The full variable domain, its missing parts supplied by reference TRBV7-3 and TRBJ1-1, is GAGVSQTPSNKVTEKGKYVELRCDPISGHTALYWYRQSLGQGPEFLIYFQGTGAADDSGLPNDRFFAVRPEGSVSTLKIQRTERGDSAVYLCASSSGPNTEAFFGQGTRLTVV.

This sequence joins TRBV6-2 or TRBV6-3 and TRBJ2-7; 7 bases line up with TRBD1. Germline CDR1 and CDR2: MNHEY and SVGEGT. Unmatched junction bases numbered 9, after V lost 3 bases and J lost 4 bases. The CDR3 sequence is 15 residues long. The CDR3 protein is CASSYAETGKYEQYV. CDR3 sequence (DNA): TGTGCCAGCAGTTATGCGGAGACAGGGAAGTACGAGCAGTACGTC.

CDR3 loop: CASSYFSGKGNEQFF. The CDR3 DNA follows: TGTGCCAGCAGTTATTTTTCCGGTAAGGGGAATGAGCAGTTCTTC. V and J are TRBV6-5 and TRBJ2-1; D is possibly TRBD1 (5 bases). The V end lost 3 bases, the J end lost 7 bases, and 16 bases lay between the germline ends. The CDR3 sequence is 15 residues long. Germline V gene sequence: CDR1 MNHEY, CDR2 SVGAGI.

The chain combines TRBV10-1 with TRBJ2-7, with 10 bases aligning to TRBD2. Trimming took 3 bases from V and 6 from J; bases not matched to a gene: 8. There are 15 residues in the CDR3. Germline V gives CDR1 WNHNN, CDR2 SYGVQD (reference sequence). The CDR3 spells CASSESPAGGSEQYF. Here the CDR3 DNA reads TGCGCCAGCAGTGAATCCCCAGCGGGAGGGAGCGAGCAGTACTTC.

In its sample, this clone was seen once. CDR3 coding DNA: TGCGCCAGCAGCCAAGATGCGGGGCCAGAGTACGAGCAGTACTTC. It codes for CASSQDAGPEYEQYF. V and J are TRBV4-1 and TRBJ2-7; maybe TRBD2 (6 bases). The germline V gene has CDR1 MGHRA and CDR2 YSYEKL. This CDR3 is built from 15 residues. V lost 0 bases and J lost 4, with 13 bases in between.

The rearrangement links TRBV19 to TRBJ2-1, with 9 bases lining up with TRBD1. CDR3 size: 13 residues. Unmatched junction bases numbered 4, after V lost 3 bases and J lost 10 bases. Germline V gene sequence: CDR1 LNHDA, CDR2 SQIVND (reference sequence). The CDR3 sequence: CASSISDRGEQFF. The CDR3, as DNA: TGTGCCAGTAGTATTTCCGACAGGGGGGAGCAGTTCTTC. The full variable domain, completed using reference TRBV19 and TRBJ2-1, is DGGITQSPKYLFRKEGQNVTLSCEQNLNHDAMYWYRQDPGQGLRLIYYSQIVNDFQKGDIAEGYSVSREKKESFPLTVTSAQKNPTAFYLCASSISDRGEQFFGPGTRLTVL.

The V gene is TRBV3-1 (or the pseudogene TRBV3-2), the J gene TRBJ2-3; TRBD2 matches 10 bases. CDR3 size: 18 residues. Germline trimming cut 4 bases from V and 0 bases from J; bases unmatched to any gene: 10. Germline-derived CDR1 and CDR2 are LGHDT and YNNKEL (reference sequence). CDR3 residues: CASSPGVAGGRSTDTQYF. The CDR3 bases are TGTGCCAGCAGCCCCGGGGTAGCGGGGGGCCGTAGCACAGATACGCAGTATTTT.